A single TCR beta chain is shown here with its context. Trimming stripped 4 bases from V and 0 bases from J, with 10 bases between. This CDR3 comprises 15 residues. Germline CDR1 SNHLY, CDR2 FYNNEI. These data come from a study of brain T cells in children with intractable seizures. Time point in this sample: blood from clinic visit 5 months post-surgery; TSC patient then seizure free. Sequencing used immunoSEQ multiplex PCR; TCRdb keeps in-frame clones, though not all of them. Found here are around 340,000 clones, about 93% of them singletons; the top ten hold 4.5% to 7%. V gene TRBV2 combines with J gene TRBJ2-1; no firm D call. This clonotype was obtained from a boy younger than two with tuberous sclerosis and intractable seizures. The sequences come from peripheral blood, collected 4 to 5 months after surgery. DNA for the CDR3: TGTGCCAGCAGTGTCCAGTTGAGCTCCTACAATGAGCAGTTCTTC. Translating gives CASSVQLSSYNEQFF.